A selection of T cell receptor beta chains follows, all from one sample in a study of blood T cell repertoires in COVID-19. Libraries were prepared by immunoSEQ multiplex PCR; TCRdb keeps only in-frame clonotypes and omits some of them. This table holds roughly 13,000 clones, about 73% found once. Sequenced: peripheral blood. Source of these receptors: a boy aged 2 to 9 with active or convalescent COVID-19. Both conserved end residues are part of each CDR3. D genes are given only for firm matches. For some rows the clone size is stated as once, few or many, or as a class when expanded; others skip it.

D gene: .
CDR3 length: 14
V gene: TRBV11-2
clone size: few
J gene: TRBJ2-7
CDR3 DNA: TGTGCCAGCAGCTTAGAACAGGGTATCTACGAGCAGTACTTC
CDR3 protein: CASSLEQGIYEQYF

D gene: .
CDR3 length: 13
V gene: TRBV5-1
clone size: .
J gene: TRBJ1-4
CDR3 DNA: TGCGCCAGCAGAACGGTACTAGGTGAAAAACTGTTTTTT
CDR3 protein: CASRTVLGEKLFF

D gene: TRBD1
CDR3 length: 15
V gene: TRBV19
clone size: .
J gene: TRBJ2-1
CDR3 DNA: TGTGCCAGTAAAGACAGGGACCTACTTTACAATGAGCAGTTCTTC
CDR3 protein: CASKDRDLLYNEQFF

D gene: .
CDR3 length: 16
V gene: TRBV7-6
clone size: .
J gene: TRBJ2-2
CDR3 DNA: TGTGCCAGCAGCCCCTTGGGTCCGAGGAGCACCGGGGAGCTGTTTTTT
CDR3 protein: CASSPLGPRSTGELFF

D gene: TRBD1
CDR3 length: 16
V gene: TRBV7-2
clone size: .
J gene: TRBJ2-4
CDR3 DNA: TGTGCCAGCAGCTTAGGGCCAGACAGGGGGAAAAACATTCAGTACTTC
CDR3 protein: CASSLGPDRGKNIQYF

D gene: .
CDR3 length: 16
V gene: TRBV27
clone size: .
J gene: TRBJ2-1
CDR3 DNA: TGTGCCTCCCGGAAACCCGCGGCGGGAATCAGGAATGAGCAGTTCTTC
CDR3 protein: CASRKPAAGIRNEQFF

D gene: .
CDR3 length: 18
V gene: TRBV4-1
clone size: few
J gene: TRBJ1-1
CDR3 DNA: TGCGCCAGCAGCCAAACAATCCTGGGGGGAGATTCGAACACTGAAGCTTTCTTT
CDR3 protein: CASSQTILGGDSNTEAFF

D gene: TRBD2
CDR3 length: 15
V gene: TRBV28
clone size: .
J gene: TRBJ2-3
CDR3 DNA: TGTGCCAGCGTCAAGCTAGCGGGAGCCACAGATACGCAGTATTTT
CDR3 protein: CASVKLAGATDTQYF

D gene: .
CDR3 length: 14
V gene: TRBV30
clone size: .
J gene: TRBJ2-7
CDR3 DNA: TGTGCCTGGAGTAAATTGGCGGCCAAGTACGAGCAGTACTTC
CDR3 protein: CAWSKLAAKYEQYF

D gene: .
CDR3 length: 16
V gene: TRBV3-1/TRBV3-2
clone size: .
J gene: TRBJ1-2
CDR3 DNA: TGTGCCAGCAGCCAAGTAGAAGGGAGGAGGGAGTATGGCTACACCTTC
CDR3 protein: CASSQVEGRREYGYTF

D gene: .
CDR3 length: 17
V gene: TRBV4-1
clone size: .
J gene: TRBJ2-6
CDR3 DNA: TGCGCCAGCAGCCAAGAACCTCCTGCGTATGGGGCCAACGTCCTGACTTTC
CDR3 protein: CASSQEPPAYGANVLTF

D gene: TRBD1
CDR3 length: 15
V gene: TRBV5-1
clone size: .
J gene: TRBJ1-5
CDR3 DNA: TGCGCCAGCAGCTCTGGGGACAGTCCTGGTCAGCCCCAGCATTTT
CDR3 protein: CASSSGDSPGQPQHF

D gene: TRBD2
CDR3 length: 21
V gene: TRBV18
clone size: .
J gene: TRBJ2-3
CDR3 DNA: TGTGCCAGCTCACCACTCCAAATTAGCGGGAGCCTTCTCCTGCTCACAGATACGCAGTATTTT
CDR3 protein: CASSPLQISGSLLLLTDTQYF

D gene: .
CDR3 length: 13
V gene: TRBV28
clone size: once
J gene: TRBJ2-7
CDR3 DNA: TGTGCCAGCAGGATGATTGATTCCTATGAGCAGTACTTC
CDR3 protein: CASRMIDSYEQYF

D gene: .
CDR3 length: 14
V gene: TRBV15
clone size: .
J gene: TRBJ2-1
CDR3 DNA: TGTGCCACCAGCAGAGATCCTGAGGGCCCCGAGCAGTTCTTC
CDR3 protein: CATSRDPEGPEQFF

D gene: .
CDR3 length: 14
V gene: TRBV27
clone size: .
J gene: TRBJ1-1
CDR3 DNA: TGTGCCAGCAGTTTATTCGGGGAGGGCACTGAAGCTTTCTTT
CDR3 protein: CASSLFGEGTEAFF

D gene: TRBD1
CDR3 length: 14
V gene: TRBV7-2
clone size: .
J gene: TRBJ2-7
CDR3 DNA: TGTGCCAGCAGCTCACACAGGGGTGGATACGAGCAGTACTTC
CDR3 protein: CASSSHRGGYEQYF

D gene: .
CDR3 length: 14
V gene: TRBV15
clone size: .
J gene: TRBJ1-2
CDR3 DNA: TGTGCCACCAGCAGAGAGAAGGCGGGGAATGGCTACACCTTC
CDR3 protein: CATSREKAGNGYTF

D gene: .
CDR3 length: 13
V gene: TRBV6-5
clone size: .
J gene: TRBJ1-3
CDR3 DNA: TGTGCCAGCAGTTATCTCTCTGGAAACACCATATATTTT
CDR3 protein: CASSYLSGNTIYF

D gene: .
CDR3 length: 13
V gene: TRBV30
clone size: once
J gene: TRBJ1-2
CDR3 DNA: TGTGCCTCAACACGGGGGGCGTGGGGAGGCTACACCTTC
CDR3 protein: CASTRGAWGGYTF

D gene: .
CDR3 length: 13
V gene: TRBV3-1/TRBV3-2
clone size: .
J gene: TRBJ1-3
CDR3 DNA: TGTGCCAGCAGCCCTCCCTCTGGAAACACCATATATTTT
CDR3 protein: CASSPPSGNTIYF

D gene: TRBD1
CDR3 length: 14
V gene: TRBV16
clone size: .
J gene: TRBJ2-7
CDR3 DNA: TGTGCCAGCAGCCAACAGGGGGCGGGGTACGAGCAGTACTTC
CDR3 protein: CASSQQGAGYEQYF

D gene: .
CDR3 length: 12
V gene: TRBV10-3
clone size: once
J gene: TRBJ1-1
CDR3 DNA: TGTGCCATCAGCACGGTGAACACTGAAGCTTTCTTT
CDR3 protein: CAISTVNTEAFF

D gene: .
CDR3 length: 16
V gene: TRBV5-1
clone size: .
J gene: TRBJ2-3
CDR3 DNA: TGCGCCAGCAGCTTGGGTACCCAGGTCGGCACAGATACGCAGTATTTT
CDR3 protein: CASSLGTQVGTDTQYF

D gene: .
CDR3 length: 13
V gene: TRBV6-5
clone size: few
J gene: TRBJ2-7
CDR3 DNA: TGTGCCAGCAGCCTACAGGGCCCCTACGAGCAGTACTTC
CDR3 protein: CASSLQGPYEQYF

D gene: TRBD2
CDR3 length: 17
V gene: TRBV15
clone size: .
J gene: TRBJ2-1
CDR3 DNA: TGTGCCACCAGCAGCCCCAGCGGGGGGGAGGACCACAATGAGCAGTTCTTC
CDR3 protein: CATSSPSGGEDHNEQFF

D gene: TRBD1
CDR3 length: 18
V gene: TRBV30
clone size: .
J gene: TRBJ1-3
CDR3 DNA: TGTGCCTGGGACAGGGGACGGCTCGCGATAAACTCTGGAAACACCATATATTTT
CDR3 protein: CAWDRGRLAINSGNTIYF

D gene: TRBD2
CDR3 length: 16
V gene: TRBV5-4
clone size: .
J gene: TRBJ2-5
CDR3 DNA: TGTGCCAGCAGCCCGGGGACTAGCGGGAGAGGAGAGACCCAGTACTTC
CDR3 protein: CASSPGTSGRGETQYF

D gene: .
CDR3 length: 13
V gene: TRBV9
clone size: .
J gene: TRBJ1-2
CDR3 DNA: TGTGCCAGCAGCGTAGAGAGCCGGAGCGGCTACACCTTC
CDR3 protein: CASSVESRSGYTF

D gene: .
CDR3 length: 14
V gene: TRBV14
clone size: .
J gene: TRBJ2-7
CDR3 DNA: TGTGCCAGCAGCCCCTACAGGGTTCCAAGGGAGCAGTACTTC
CDR3 protein: CASSPYRVPREQYF

D gene: TRBD2
CDR3 length: 15
V gene: TRBV6-6
clone size: few
J gene: TRBJ2-7
CDR3 DNA: TGTGCCAGCAGTTACCCGACTAGCGGGAGGTACGAGCAGTACTTC
CDR3 protein: CASSYPTSGRYEQYF

D gene: TRBD1
CDR3 length: 15
V gene: TRBV6-6
clone size: .
J gene: TRBJ1-5
CDR3 DNA: TGTGCCAGCAACCTATCAACAGGGGTGCGGCAGCCCCAGCATTTT
CDR3 protein: CASNLSTGVRQPQHF

D gene: TRBD1
CDR3 length: 13
V gene: TRBV29-1
clone size: few
J gene: TRBJ2-7
CDR3 DNA: TGCAGCGCTTGGACAGGGTCGATCCGCGAGCAGTACTTC
CDR3 protein: CSAWTGSIREQYF

D gene: .
CDR3 length: 14
V gene: TRBV28
clone size: .
J gene: TRBJ2-7
CDR3 DNA: TGTGCCAGCAGTTTGGCAGGGATCAGGTACGAGCAGTACTTC
CDR3 protein: CASSLAGIRYEQYF

D gene: .
CDR3 length: 16
V gene: TRBV20-1
clone size: few
J gene: TRBJ1-3
CDR3 DNA: TGCAGTGCTAGTAAAGGGACACCCAACTCTGGAAACACCATATATTTT
CDR3 protein: CSASKGTPNSGNTIYF

D gene: .
CDR3 length: 15
V gene: TRBV18
clone size: once
J gene: TRBJ1-3
CDR3 DNA: TGTGCCAGCTCACCAATCAGGGAATCTGGAAACACCATATATTTT
CDR3 protein: CASSPIRESGNTIYF

D gene: .
CDR3 length: 13
V gene: TRBV7-2
clone size: .
J gene: TRBJ1-1
CDR3 DNA: TGTGCCAGCAGCTTATCCCAGGCCACTGAAGCTTTCTTT
CDR3 protein: CASSLSQATEAFF

D gene: .
CDR3 length: 14
V gene: TRBV6-5
clone size: .
J gene: TRBJ1-5
CDR3 DNA: TGTGCCAGCAATACAGGGATAAGCAATCAGCCCCAGCATTTT
CDR3 protein: CASNTGISNQPQHF

D gene: .
CDR3 length: 17
V gene: TRBV18
clone size: .
J gene: TRBJ1-3
CDR3 DNA: TGTGCCAGCTCACCAAGTGTGAGAGGGGGAACTGGAAACACCATATATTTT
CDR3 protein: CASSPSVRGGTGNTIYF

D gene: .
CDR3 length: 12
V gene: TRBV12-5
clone size: few
J gene: TRBJ1-5
CDR3 DNA: TGTGCTTCCTCCTATGGCAATCAGCCCCAGCATTTT
CDR3 protein: CASSYGNQPQHF

D gene: TRBD2
CDR3 length: 15
V gene: TRBV6-5
clone size: .
J gene: TRBJ2-2
CDR3 DNA: TGTGCCAGCAGTTACTCCTCTAGCGGGGCCGGGGAGCTGTTTTTT
CDR3 protein: CASSYSSSGAGELFF

D gene: .
CDR3 length: 14
V gene: TRBV28
clone size: .
J gene: TRBJ1-1
CDR3 DNA: TGTGCCAGCAGTTCGGAGGGTATGAACACTGAAGCTTTCTTT
CDR3 protein: CASSSEGMNTEAFF

D gene: TRBD2
CDR3 length: 15
V gene: TRBV4-2
clone size: .
J gene: TRBJ2-3
CDR3 DNA: TGTGCCAGCAGCCAACTAGCGGGGAGCACAGATACGCAGTATTTT
CDR3 protein: CASSQLAGSTDTQYF

D gene: .
CDR3 length: 14
V gene: TRBV6-5
clone size: .
J gene: TRBJ1-2
CDR3 DNA: TGTGCCAGCAGGACACTAGGAGGGTTCCATGGCTACACCTTC
CDR3 protein: CASRTLGGFHGYTF

D gene: .
CDR3 length: 15
V gene: TRBV11-2
clone size: .
J gene: TRBJ2-1
CDR3 DNA: TGTGCCAGCAGCTTAGAGAGTCTAGACGCCTATGAGCAGTTCTTC
CDR3 protein: CASSLESLDAYEQFF

D gene: .
CDR3 length: 13
V gene: TRBV18
clone size: .
J gene: TRBJ1-1
CDR3 DNA: TGTGCCAGCTCACCCGACGGGGGCACTGAAGCTTTCTTT
CDR3 protein: CASSPDGGTEAFF

D gene: .
CDR3 length: 16
V gene: TRBV7-7
clone size: .
J gene: TRBJ2-2
CDR3 DNA: TGTGCTAGCAGCTTACGAGTGATAGAGAACACCGGGGAGCTGTTTTTT
CDR3 protein: CASSLRVIENTGELFF

D gene: .
CDR3 length: 12
V gene: TRBV11-2
clone size: once
J gene: TRBJ1-6
CDR3 DNA: TGTGCCAGCAGCTCCACGGGATCACCCCTCCACTTT
CDR3 protein: CASSSTGSPLHF

D gene: TRBD2
CDR3 length: 13
V gene: TRBV20-1
clone size: .
J gene: TRBJ2-7
CDR3 DNA: TGCAGTGCTAGTTATGGGGGGGCCTACGAGCAGTACTTC
CDR3 protein: CSASYGGAYEQYF

D gene: .
CDR3 length: 11
V gene: TRBV5-5
clone size: .
J gene: TRBJ2-5
CDR3 DNA: TGTGCCAGCAGCCAACTTGAGACCCAGTACTTC
CDR3 protein: CASSQLETQYF

D gene: TRBD1
CDR3 length: 12
V gene: TRBV27
clone size: few
J gene: TRBJ2-7
CDR3 DNA: TGTGCCAGCAGAGGGACAGGGGGCGAGCAGTACTTC
CDR3 protein: CASRGTGGEQYF

D gene: .
CDR3 length: 13
V gene: TRBV11-3
clone size: .
J gene: TRBJ1-3
CDR3 DNA: TGTGCCAGCAGCTATGGACTTGGAAACACCATATATTTT
CDR3 protein: CASSYGLGNTIYF

D gene: .
CDR3 length: 13
V gene: TRBV30
clone size: .
J gene: TRBJ1-1
CDR3 DNA: TGTGCCTGGACGAGCAACTGGAACACTGAAGCTTTCTTT
CDR3 protein: CAWTSNWNTEAFF